This is a list of T cell receptor beta chains from one sample in a study of post-analysis software for immune sequencing data. Via MiXCR, TCRdb re-called the PCR reads, giving one row per CDR3 protein. Of roughly 800,000 distinct CDR3 sequences in the sample, about 53% were seen once. What was sequenced was blood. The receptor source for this set is a girl under 18 with multiple sclerosis. CDR3s include the opening cysteine and the closing phenylalanine or tryptophan. Rows give clone size only sometimes, using once, few, many, or a class for an expanded clone.

cdr3_length,clone_size,j_call,v_call,cdr3_aa
11,few,TRBJ2-1,TRBV7-9,CASLANNEQFF
14,few,TRBJ1-6,TRBV7-9,CASSPRGWNSPLHF
14,-,TRBJ2-7,TRBV9,CASSSQYATYEQYF
15,few,TRBJ2-1,TRBV21-1,CASSKALDLANEQFF
17,-,TRBJ1-4,TRBV6-5,CASSYRGVRRDHEKLFF
13,-,TRBJ2-7,TRBV29-1,CSVVWTEYYEQYF
18,-,TRBJ2-3,TRBV5-1,CASSTGLAGGPRTDTQYF
15,many,TRBJ1-2,TRBV29-1,CSVGGQGARVYGYTF
15,few,TRBJ2-5,TRBV5-1,CASSLGQAPQETQYF
12,-,TRBJ2-4,TRBV10-3,CAISEARNIQYF
16,-,TRBJ2-7,TRBV7-9,CASSLGSGTSSYEQYF
12,-,TRBJ2-5,TRBV29-1,CSVEPAKNEQYF
14,-,TRBJ2-5,TRBV6-6,CASRPGTGVETQYF
16,-,TRBJ2-5,TRBV25-1,CASSELLAGGKETQYF
14,-,TRBJ1-6,TRBV6-6,CASLDRVGSSPLHF
13,-,TRBJ2-5,TRBV20-1,CSCFHDTKETQYF
12,-,TRBJ1-5,TRBV30,CAWSDPNQPQHF
18,many,TRBJ2-7,TRBV12-3/TRBV12-4,CASSPGTSGRGSSYEQYF
16,-,TRBJ2-1,TRBV9,CASSVVGTGVGNEQFF
15,few,TRBJ2-6,TRBV19,CASSPQGPGANVLTF